This entry is about one T cell receptor (beta chain). The antigen is not known. The source of the sample is a study of CD8 T cells in ankylosing spondylitis. V was shortened by 1 base and J by 2 bases, with 5 bases between the two germline ends. The CDR3 loop spans 13 amino acids. Germline V gene sequence: CDR1 SGHNT, CDR2 YYREEE (reference sequence). TCRdb processed the 5' RACE reads anew with MiXCR; each CDR3 protein has one entry. The table includes 350,000 or so distinct CDR3 sequences, less than 9.5% detected once. Study-level results: What appeared characteristic of ankylosing spondylitis blood was a TCR beta motif of several highly homologous variants.

The TCR originated in a male donor with ankylosing spondylitis. This chain joins TRBV5-4 and TRBJ2-3, with no clear D. Sequencing was performed on blood, either unsorted or a sorted T cell fraction (not recorded which). The CDR3 DNA follows: TGTGCCAGCAGCTTGATTCACACAGATACGCAGTATTTT. This sequence encodes CASSLIHTDTQYF. Together with reference TRBV5-4 and TRBJ2-3, the CDR3 gives the full variable domain: ETGVTQSPTHLIKTRGQQVTLRCSSQSGHNTVSWYQQALGQGPQFIFQYYREEENGRGNFPPRFSGLQFPNYSSELNVNALELDDSALYLCASSLIHTDTQYFGPGTRLTVL.